The 18 T cell receptor beta chains below all came from one sample that was sequenced in a study of OX40 agonist ivuxolimab in advanced cancers. TCRdb keeps only in-frame clones here, not all; method: immunoSEQ multiplex PCR. The sample yields tens of thousands of clones, around 90% seen once. Sequencing used CD4+ or CD8+ T cells sorted from blood, obtained in a trial of the OX40 agonist ivuxolimab. All receptors come from an adult with an advanced solid tumor such as melanoma, head and neck, liver or kidney cancer.

J is TRBJ2-3 and V is TRBV4-1; TRBD2 matches at 7 bases. Germline V gene sequence: CDR1 MGHRA, CDR2 YSYEKL. With V trimmed by 0 bases and J by 3 bases, 6 bases remained unmatched. This CDR3 is built from 16 residues. The CDR3 DNA is TGCGCCAGCAGCCAAGATCGGGGGGTGATTACAGATACGCAGTATTTT. It encodes CASSQDRGVITDTQYF.

This sequence joins TRBV5-6 and TRBJ2-1; 12 bases map to TRBD2. This CDR3 is 15 amino acids long. V shed 0 bases and J 10 bases; nucleotides not matched to a gene: 5. Germline V gene sequence: CDR1 SGHDT, CDR2 YYEEEE. The CDR3 nucleotides read TGTGCCAGCAGCTTGGGGACTAGCGGGATGGCGGAGCAGTTCTTC. This translates into CASSLGTSGMAEQFF.

The chain uses TRBV18 and TRBJ2-5; 9 bases line up with TRBD1. This CDR3 region has 15 residues. CDR1 is KGHSH and CDR2 is LQKENI in the germline V gene. J lost 5 bases, V lost 3 bases, and 7 bases had no gene match. CDR3 residues: CASSPTGQGFETQYF. The CDR3 bases are TGTGCCAGCTCACCCACGGGACAGGGCTTCGAGACCCAGTACTTC.

This clone has a handful of counts. The genes are TRBV18 and TRBJ2-2; the D gene is possibly TRBD1 (6 bases). With 4 bases removed from V and 5 bases from J, the gap between germline ends came to 14 bases. This CDR3 is 15 amino acids long. CDR1 and CDR2 (germline): KGHSH, LQKENI. This CDR3 reads CASSRGQLGTGELFF. The CDR3 DNA reads TGTGCCAGCTCACGAGGACAGTTAGGGACCGGGGAGCTGTTTTTT. Full variable domain (remainder filled in from reference TRBV18 and TRBJ2-2): NAGVMQNPRHLVRRRGQEARLRCSPMKGHSHVYWYRQLPEEGLKFMVYLQKENIIDESGMPKERFSAEFPKEGPSILRIQQVVRGDSAAYFCASSRGQLGTGELFFGEGSRLTVL.

V and J are TRBV28 and TRBJ2-1; no firm D call. The germline V gene encodes CDR1 MDHEN and CDR2 SYDVKM. The V and J ends lost 7 bases and 9 bases respectively, with 16 bases between them. This CDR3 contains 13 residues. The DNA for the CDR3 is TGTGCCAGCACTTTTAATATGGGAACTGAGCAGTTCTTC. Translation gives CASTFNMGTEQFF.

V is TRBV7-8 and J is TRBJ1-6, with 8 bases matching TRBD1. The germline CDR1 and CDR2 sequences are SGHVS and FQNEAQ. Trimming took 1 base from V and 6 from J; bases not matched to a gene: 5. This CDR3 comprises 16 residues. DNA of the CDR3: TGTGCCAGCAGCTTAGTCAGGACAGGGCTTAATTCACCCCTCCACTTT. It yields the protein CASSLVRTGLNSPLHF.

This chain joins TRBV21-1 and TRBJ1-1; no check of the table's D call, TRBD1, against the DNA was made. TRBV21-1 is an annotated pseudogene. The CDR3 has 14 amino acids. The CDR3 DNA is TGTGCCAGCAGCCGGTTTCAGGGGAACACTGAAGCTTTCTTT. It yields the protein CASSRFQGNTEAFF.

J is TRBJ2-2 and V is TRBV19; D perhaps matches TRBD1 (6 bases). V was shortened by 6 bases and J by 2 bases, with 13 bases between the two germline ends. The CDR3 has 15 amino acids. Per the germline V gene, CDR1 is LNHDA and CDR2 is SQIVND (reference sequence). The CDR3 loop reads CASRRAGENTGELFF. In nucleotides, the CDR3 is TGTGCCAGTAGGAGGGCAGGGGAAAACACCGGGGAGCTGTTTTTT.

The CDR3 here is CASSVGDYLSSYNEQFF. As DNA, the CDR3 is TGTGCCAGCAGCGTGGGGGACTATCTGAGCTCCTACAATGAGCAGTTCTTC. The genes are TRBV9 and TRBJ2-1; TRBD2 agrees at 7 bases. CDR3 length: 17 residues. Looked up from germline, CDR1 is SGDLS and CDR2 is YYNGEE. V dropped 2 bases and J dropped 0; count of bases not matched to a gene: 8. Looking up the rest from reference TRBV9 and TRBJ2-1 gives the full variable domain: DSGVTQTPKHLITATGQRVTLRCSPRSGDLSVYWYQQSLDQGLQFLIQYYNGEERAKGNILERFSAQQFPDLHSELNLSSLELGDSALYFCASSVGDYLSSYNEQFFGPGTRLTVL.

This CDR3 reads CASSRLGQGQVNYEQYF. The DNA of the CDR3 is TGCGCCAGCAGTCGCCTCGGACAGGGTCAAGTTAACTACGAGCAGTACTTC. The chain carries TRBV10-2 and TRBJ2-7; TRBD1 matches at 8 bases. Losses at the gene ends were 5 bases for V and 3 bases for J; bases not matched to a gene: 15. The germline V gene has CDR1 WSHSY and CDR2 SAAADI. This CDR3 is built from 17 residues.

CDR3 loop: CASSSDSPLATEAFF. The CDR3 region has the DNA TGCGCCAGCAGCTCGGACAGTCCTTTAGCCACTGAAGCTTTCTTT. The chain couples TRBV5-1 to TRBJ1-1; TRBD1 might be the D (6 bases). The germline CDR1 and CDR2 sequences are SGHRS and YFSETQ. This CDR3 is built from 15 residues. Between the trimmed V and J ends, which lost 3 bases and 4 bases, there was a span of 16 bases. The entire variable domain, with the rest obtained from reference TRBV5-1 and TRBJ1-1, is as follows: KAGVTQTPRYLIKTRGQQVTLSCSPISGHRSVSWYQQTPGQGLQFLFEYFSETQRNKGNFPGRFSGRQFSNSRSEMNVSTLELGDSALYLCASSSDSPLATEAFFGQGTRLTVV.

This clone appeared once. In nucleotides, the CDR3 is TGTGCCAGCAGCTCCGGGAACACCGGGGAGCTGTTTTTT. This gives the protein CASSSGNTGELFF. The V gene is TRBV7-3, the J gene TRBJ2-2; D gene ambiguous. V gave up 4 bases and J gave up 1 base, with 4 bases separating them. CDR3 size: 13 residues. Germline V gene data show CDR1 as SGHTA and CDR2 as FQGTGA.

The chain is built from TRBV4-1 and TRBJ1-4; D is possibly TRBD1 (5 bases). CDR3 length: 13 amino acids. The germline V gene has CDR1 MGHRA and CDR2 YSYEKL. V lost 4 bases and J lost 8, with 11 bases in between. The CDR3 loop reads CASSPGWGEKLFF. The CDR3 nucleotides are TGCGCCAGCAGCCCAGGCTGGGGGGAAAAACTGTTTTTT.

The gene calls are TRBV5-1 and TRBJ2-2, with no clear D. The V end was cut by 0 bases, the J end by 0 bases, with 3 bases between. Germline CDR1 and CDR2: SGHRS and YFSETQ. The CDR3 totals 14 residues. In DNA form, the CDR3 reads TGCGCCAGCAGCTTGGGGGCGAACACCGGGGAGCTGTTTTTT. As protein: CASSLGANTGELFF.

The V call is TRBV7-3, the J call TRBJ2-1; a possible D gene is TRBD1 (6 bases). In germline, CDR1 is SGHTA, CDR2 FQGTGA. This CDR3 is 12 amino acids long. The V gene lost 5 bases and the J gene lost 7 bases, with 9 bases spanning the gap. As DNA, the CDR3 is TGTGCCAGCAGCAAAACAGGGAATGAGCAGTTCTTC. This sequence encodes CASSKTGNEQFF.

The count of this clone is one. This chain connects TRBV9 to TRBJ2-3; D gene unclear. V lost 0 bases to trimming and J lost 1 base, with 9 bases between them. CDR3 length: 15 residues. Germline CDR1 and CDR2: SGDLS and YYNGEE. CDR3 nucleotides: TGTGCCAGCAGCGTAGGAGGTCGGGGCACAGATACGCAGTATTTT. Translating gives CASSVGGRGTDTQYF.

V and J are TRBV18 and TRBJ2-1; 8 bases agree with TRBD2. CDR1 KGHSH and CDR2 LQKENI come from the germline V gene. This CDR3 has 16 residues. Unmatched junction bases numbered 6, after V lost 5 bases and J lost 0 bases. This chain's CDR3 is CASSKAGEGSYNEQFF. The CDR3 coding sequence is TGTGCCAGCTCAAAAGCGGGGGAAGGCTCCTACAATGAGCAGTTCTTC.

The CDR3 DNA reads TGTGCCAGCAGCTTGGACTTTGGAACAGATACGCAGTATTTT. This gives the protein CASSLDFGTDTQYF. V gene TRBV5-8 combines with J gene TRBJ2-3; no reliable D call. The CDR3 is 14 residues long. V gave up 0 bases and J gave up 3 bases, with 8 bases separating them. Germline lookup yields CDR1 SGHTS and CDR2 YDEGEE.